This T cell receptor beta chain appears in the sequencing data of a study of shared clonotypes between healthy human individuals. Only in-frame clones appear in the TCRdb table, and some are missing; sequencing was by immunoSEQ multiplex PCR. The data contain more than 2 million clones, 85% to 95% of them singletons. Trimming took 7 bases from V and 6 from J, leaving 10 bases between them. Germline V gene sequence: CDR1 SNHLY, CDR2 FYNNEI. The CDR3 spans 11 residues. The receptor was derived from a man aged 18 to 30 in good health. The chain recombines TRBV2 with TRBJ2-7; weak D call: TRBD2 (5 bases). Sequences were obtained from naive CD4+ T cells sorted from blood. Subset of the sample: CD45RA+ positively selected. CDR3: CASKLEGEQYF. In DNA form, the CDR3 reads TGTGCCAGCAAGCTAGAGGGCGAGCAGTACTTC.